The entry below gives a single T cell receptor (beta chain) sequence along with its context. No antigen is known for it. CDR1 and CDR2 from the germline V gene are SEHNR and FQNEAQ (reference sequence). J lost 4 bases, V lost 5 bases, and 12 bases had no gene match. This CDR3 has 18 residues. These data are taken from a study of high-grade serous ovarian cancer treatment subgroups. Study-wide points: Clonal relatedness tracked neoantigen level, and by trend copy number and mutation load. Repertoire similarity ranged roughly 0.1 to 0.85 between tumors of one patient.

Tumor tissue was taken before any definitive surgery or chemotherapy was given. Clones were read by immunoSEQ multiplex PCR, and TCRdb kept only the in-frame ones, dropping some. The sample consists of some 4,000 clones, about 67% of them appearing once. This clonotype originated in a human donor with high-grade serous ovarian cancer. What was sequenced was tumor tissue. The V gene is TRBV7-9, the J gene TRBJ2-1; 12 nucleotides agree with TRBD2. In DNA form, the CDR3 reads TGTGCCAGCAGCCAACCCGCTAGCGGGGGGGCCTCTTACAATGAGCAGTTCTTC. Amino acids: CASSQPASGGASYNEQFF.